A single sample gave rise to the 22 T cell receptor beta chains below, sequenced in a study of blood T cell repertoires in COVID-19. Produced via immunoSEQ multiplex PCR; TCRdb's table is partial and in-frame only. The data contain roughly 200,000 clones, 81% of them singletons. The specimen was peripheral blood. All receptors come from a middle-aged woman with COVID-19, enrolled during active disease.

The rearrangement uses TRBV18 and TRBJ2-3; no firm D call. V dropped 3 bases and J dropped 4 bases, with 5 bases sitting between them. Germline CDR1 is KGHSH and CDR2 is LQKENI. The CDR3 contains 12 residues. The CDR3 region is CASSPPADTQYF. The CDR3 nucleotides read TGTGCCAGCTCACCCCCCGCAGATACGCAGTATTTT.

The V and J genes are TRBV11-2 and TRBJ2-4, with TRBD1 identical over 7 bases. From germline, CDR1 is SGHAT and CDR2 FQNNGV. Trimming cost V 1 base and J 6 bases; bases outside gene matches: 6. The CDR3 length is 15 residues. CDR3: CASSLAPRTGNIQYF. The CDR3 bases are TGTGCCAGCAGCTTAGCTCCCCGGACAGGAAACATTCAGTACTTC.

This chain joins TRBV28 and TRBJ2-1, with 14 nucleotides matching TRBD2. The V and J ends lost 5 bases and 8 bases, in that order; junction bases with no gene match: 8. The CDR3 totals 16 residues. Germline V gene sequence: CDR1 MDHEN, CDR2 SYDVKM. CDR3 region: CASSGGTSGSFDEQFF. The CDR3 nucleotides are TGTGCCAGCAGTGGAGGGACTAGCGGGAGTTTTGATGAGCAGTTCTTC.

The chain couples TRBV9 to TRBJ2-1, with TRBD2 identical over 7 bases. In germline, CDR1 is SGDLS, CDR2 YYNGEE. CDR3 length: 15 amino acids. With V trimmed by 4 bases and J by 2 bases, 6 bases remained unmatched. The CDR3 is CASSPRLAPYNEQFF. The CDR3, as DNA: TGTGCCAGCAGCCCCCGACTAGCACCCTACAATGAGCAGTTCTTC.

The table lists this clone with a count of one. V usage is TRBV11-2 and J usage is TRBJ2-2, with 8 positions matching TRBD1. Germline V gives CDR1 SGHAT, CDR2 FQNNGV. This CDR3 has 16 residues. V lost 6 bases to trimming and J lost 2 bases; unmatched junction nucleotides: 8. CDR3: CASRSPGTGNTGELFF. In DNA form, the CDR3 reads TGTGCCAGCAGATCCCCCGGGACAGGAAACACCGGGGAGCTGTTTTTT. Full variable domain (missing parts from reference TRBV11-2 and TRBJ2-2): EAGVAQSPRYKIIEKRQSVAFWCNPISGHATLYWYQQILGQGPKLLIQFQNNGVVDDSQLPKDRFSAERLKGVDSTLKIQPAKLEDSAVYLCASRSPGTGNTGELFFGEGSRLTVL.

The rearrangement joins TRBV5-5 to TRBJ2-1; 9 nucleotides agree with TRBD2. Germline CDR1 reads SGHKS; CDR2 reads YYEKEE (reference sequence). The CDR3 loop spans 15 amino acids. With V trimmed by 0 bases and J by 6 bases, 4 bases remained unmatched. CDR3 loop: CASSLGLAGINEQFF. The CDR3 DNA reads as TGTGCCAGCAGCTTGGGCCTAGCGGGGATCAATGAGCAGTTCTTC.

Here the CDR3 reads CASSLASSGGSTDTQYF. The CDR3 DNA follows: TGTGCCAGCAGCTTAGCGAGTAGCGGGGGGTCCACAGATACGCAGTATTTT. V is TRBV7-6 and J is TRBJ2-3; TRBD2 aligns across 10 bases. The ends lost 0 bases at V and 2 bases at J; junction bases unmatched: 5. Looked up from germline, CDR1 is SGHVS and CDR2 is FNYEAQ. This CDR3 comprises 17 residues.

The chain couples TRBV3-1 (or the pseudogene TRBV3-2) to TRBJ2-7; the D gene is possibly TRBD2 (7 bases). Germline values: CDR1 LGHDT, CDR2 YNNKEL (reference sequence). The CDR3 loop spans 12 amino acids. The V and J ends lost 5 bases and 4 bases respectively, with 9 bases between them. This chain's CDR3 is CASSGGAYEQYF. DNA for the CDR3: TGTGCCAGCAGCGGGGGGGCTTACGAGCAGTACTTC.

The chain has TRBV23-1 and TRBJ2-4; 15 nucleotides align to TRBD2. TRBV23-1 is reported as an ORF; its role is uncertain. The junction had 15 bases not matched to a gene; V was cut back by 0 bases and J by 0 bases. There are 23 residues in the CDR3. The CDR3 loop reads CASSQSGSGTGLAGGEAKNIQYF. In DNA, the CDR3 is TGCGCCAGCAGTCAATCGGGGAGCGGAACGGGACTAGCGGGAGGAGAAGCCAAAAACATTCAGTACTTC.

This chain connects TRBV19 to TRBJ1-5; no reliable D call. The CDR3 covers 15 residues. Per germline, CDR1 LNHDA and CDR2 SQIVND (reference sequence). Deletions cut 1 base from V and 4 bases from J, with 11 bases between. CDR3 sequence reads: CASSIGRSPNQPQHF. As DNA, the CDR3 is TGTGCCAGTAGTATAGGGAGGTCTCCGAATCAGCCCCAGCATTTT.

The count of this clone is one. CDR3 region: CASSSGQGSSYSSGNTIYF. In DNA, the CDR3 is TGTGCCAGCAGCTCGGGACAGGGTAGTTCATATAGCTCTGGAAACACCATATATTTT. The chain couples TRBV7-9 to TRBJ1-3; 9 nucleotides match TRBD1. The J segment lost 0 bases and the V segment lost 4 bases, leaving 13 bases of the junction unmatched. CDR3 size: 19 residues. The germline V gene encodes CDR1 SEHNR and CDR2 FQNEAQ (reference sequence).

This clone has just a few counts. The chain has TRBV6-5 and TRBJ1-5; tentatively, D is TRBD1 (6 bases). This CDR3 is built from 15 residues. Trimming pared 0 bases from V and 3 bases from J, leaving 9 bases between. From germline, CDR1 is MNHEY and CDR2 SVGAGI. The CDR3 DNA reads TGTGCCAGCAGTTACTCCGGGACATACAATCAGCCCCAGCATTTT. Translated, it gives CASSYSGTYNQPQHF.

CDR3 in amino acids: CATSGAGTRIYNEQFF. The CDR3 DNA is TGTGCCACCAGTGGGGCCGGGACTCGGATCTACAATGAGCAGTTCTTC. The chain joins TRBV24-1 to TRBJ2-1; D might be TRBD2 (6 bases). Germline assignment: CDR1 KGHDR and CDR2 SFDVKD. This CDR3 spans 16 amino acids. The V gene lost 5 bases and the J gene lost 3 bases, with 16 bases spanning the gap.

This rearrangement joins TRBV18 to TRBJ2-1; 8 bases line up with TRBD1. The CDR3 sequence is 15 residues long. V dropped 3 bases and J dropped 7; count of bases not matched to a gene: 8. Germline V gives CDR1 KGHSH, CDR2 LQKENI. CDR3 sequence reads: CASSPGGQGLNEQFF. For the CDR3, the DNA is TGTGCCAGCTCACCGGGAGGACAGGGTTTAAATGAGCAGTTCTTC.

This clone was seen a single time. The V call is TRBV3-1 (or the pseudogene TRBV3-2), the J call TRBJ2-2; 7 bases match TRBD1. Germline assignment: CDR1 LGHDT and CDR2 YNNKEL (reference sequence). With V trimmed by 4 bases and J by 4 bases, 9 bases remained unmatched. The CDR3 consists of 16 residues. The chain's CDR3 is CASSLGGRGGTGELFF. The CDR3 DNA follows: TGTGCCAGCAGCCTAGGGGGCAGGGGTGGCACCGGGGAGCTGTTTTTT.

This rearrangement joins TRBV12-3 or TRBV12-4 to TRBJ1-3; D not resolved. The V gene lost 6 bases and the J gene lost 0 bases, with 6 bases spanning the gap. The CDR3 length is 13 residues. CDR3 DNA sequence: TGTGCCAGCAGCTCGGGCTCTGGAAACACCATATATTTT. Protein product: CASSSGSGNTIYF.

The V gene is TRBV6-5, the J gene TRBJ1-2; no reliable D call. This CDR3 is built from 15 residues. The germline gives CDR1 MNHEY, CDR2 SVGAGI. V was cut by 2 bases and J by 0 bases, with 10 bases left in between. CDR3 amino acids: CASSYESRPNYGYTF. The DNA of the CDR3 is TGTGCCAGCAGTTACGAGTCCAGGCCTAACTATGGCTACACCTTC.

The chain has TRBV11-1 and TRBJ2-1; 11 bases are shared with TRBD2. The CDR3 runs to 16 residues. The germline V gene encodes CDR1 SGHAT and CDR2 FQDESV (reference sequence). V trimming: 5 bases; J trimming: 3 bases; junction bases outside the gene matches: 6. This chain's CDR3 is CASSTPTSGVYNEQFF. The CDR3 DNA follows: TGTGCCAGCAGCACACCGACTAGCGGGGTCTACAATGAGCAGTTCTTC.

This clone has just one count. The chain has TRBV7-2 and TRBJ1-1, with D tentatively TRBD1 (5 bases). Looked up from germline, CDR1 is SGHTA and CDR2 is FQGNSA. The CDR3 has 14 amino acids. V lost 4 bases to trimming and J lost 6 bases, with 15 bases between them. CDR3 coding DNA: TGTGCCAGCAGCTGGAGGGAGGGGTCGTCTGAAGCTTTCTTT. Translation: CASSWREGSSEAFF.

V usage is TRBV7-9 and J usage is TRBJ2-1, with D maybe TRBD2 (6 bases). Germline V gene lookup returns CDR1 SEHNR and CDR2 FQNEAQ (reference sequence). The CDR3 spans 14 residues. Trimming removed 5 bases at V and 10 bases at J, with 18 bases between. The CDR3 DNA reads as TGTGCCAGCAGCCCACCAAACGGGGGATTCGAGCAGTTCTTC. The encoded protein is CASSPPNGGFEQFF.

The chain is built from TRBV6-2 or TRBV6-3 and TRBJ1-2; D is perhaps TRBD1 (6 bases). Per the germline V gene, CDR1 is MNHEY and CDR2 is SVGEGT. V was trimmed by 6 bases and J by 7 bases, leaving 24 bases between them. This CDR3 is built from 16 residues. The CDR3 nucleotides are TGTGCCAGCAGCCCTACTAGACAGGTTGCCCCGGGTGGCTACACCTTC. Its protein is CASSPTRQVAPGGYTF.

The chain has TRBV30 and TRBJ1-1; unclear D gene. V was cut by 2 bases and J by 3 bases, with 10 bases left in between. There are 13 residues in the CDR3. CDR1 and CDR2 (germline): GTSNPN, SVGIG (reference sequence). Here the CDR3 reads CAWSLRLDTEAFF. The CDR3 coding sequence is TGTGCCTGGAGTCTAAGACTGGACACTGAAGCTTTCTTT.